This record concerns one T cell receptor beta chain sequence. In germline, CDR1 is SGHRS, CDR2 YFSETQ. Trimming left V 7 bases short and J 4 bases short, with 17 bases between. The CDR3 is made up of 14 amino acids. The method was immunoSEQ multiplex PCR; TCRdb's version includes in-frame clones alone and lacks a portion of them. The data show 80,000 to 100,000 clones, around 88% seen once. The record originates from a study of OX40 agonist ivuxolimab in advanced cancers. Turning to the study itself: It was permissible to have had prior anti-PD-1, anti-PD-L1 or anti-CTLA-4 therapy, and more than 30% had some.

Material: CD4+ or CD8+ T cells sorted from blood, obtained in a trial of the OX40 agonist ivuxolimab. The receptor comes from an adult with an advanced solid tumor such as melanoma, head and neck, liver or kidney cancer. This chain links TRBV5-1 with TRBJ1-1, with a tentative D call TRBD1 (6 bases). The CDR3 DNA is TGCGCCAGCCAAAGTACAGGGTGGGGCACTGAAGCTTTCTTT. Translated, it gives CASQSTGWGTEAFF.